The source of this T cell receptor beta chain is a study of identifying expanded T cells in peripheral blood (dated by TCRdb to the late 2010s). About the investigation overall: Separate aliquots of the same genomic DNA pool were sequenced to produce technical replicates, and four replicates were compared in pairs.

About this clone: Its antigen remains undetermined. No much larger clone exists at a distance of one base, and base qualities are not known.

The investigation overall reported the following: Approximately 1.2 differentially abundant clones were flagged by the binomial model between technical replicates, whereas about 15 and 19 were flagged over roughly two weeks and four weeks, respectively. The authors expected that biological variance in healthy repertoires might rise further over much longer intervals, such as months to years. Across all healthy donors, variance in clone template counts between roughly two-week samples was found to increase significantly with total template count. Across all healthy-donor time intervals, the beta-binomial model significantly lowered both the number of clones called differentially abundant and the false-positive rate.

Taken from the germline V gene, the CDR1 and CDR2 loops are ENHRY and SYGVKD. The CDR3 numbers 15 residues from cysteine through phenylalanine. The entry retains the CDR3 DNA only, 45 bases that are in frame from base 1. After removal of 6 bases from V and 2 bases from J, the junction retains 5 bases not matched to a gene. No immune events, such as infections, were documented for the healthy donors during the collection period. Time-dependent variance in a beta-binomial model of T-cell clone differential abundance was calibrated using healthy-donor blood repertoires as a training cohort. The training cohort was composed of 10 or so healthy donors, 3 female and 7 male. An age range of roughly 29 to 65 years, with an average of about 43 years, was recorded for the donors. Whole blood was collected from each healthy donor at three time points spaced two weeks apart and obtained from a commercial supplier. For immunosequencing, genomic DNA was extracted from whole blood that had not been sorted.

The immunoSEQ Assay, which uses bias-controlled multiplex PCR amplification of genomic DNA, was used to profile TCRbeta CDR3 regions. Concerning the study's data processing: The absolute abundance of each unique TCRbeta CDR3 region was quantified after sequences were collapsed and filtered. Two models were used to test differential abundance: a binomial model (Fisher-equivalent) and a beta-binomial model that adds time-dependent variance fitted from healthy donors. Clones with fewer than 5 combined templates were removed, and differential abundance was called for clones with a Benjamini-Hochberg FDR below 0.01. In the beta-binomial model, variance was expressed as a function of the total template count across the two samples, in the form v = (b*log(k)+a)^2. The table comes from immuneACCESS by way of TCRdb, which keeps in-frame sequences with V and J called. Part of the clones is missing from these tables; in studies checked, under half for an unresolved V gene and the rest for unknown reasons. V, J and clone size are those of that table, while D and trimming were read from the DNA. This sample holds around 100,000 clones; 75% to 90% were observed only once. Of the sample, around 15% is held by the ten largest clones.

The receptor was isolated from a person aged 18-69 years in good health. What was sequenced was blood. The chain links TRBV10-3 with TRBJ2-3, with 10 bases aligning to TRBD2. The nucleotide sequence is TGTGCCATCAGCGAGCGGGGGGGAAACACAGATACGCAGTATTTT. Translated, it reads CAISERGGNTDTQYF.